These 10 T cell receptor beta chains were all obtained from the same sample, sequenced in a study of T cell repertoires in cytomegalovirus infection. TCRdb independently ran MiXCR on the reads; one entry per CDR3 protein. The sample shows 550,000 to 700,000 distinct CDR3 sequences, almost 40% of them seen only once. These receptors have no known antigen. Sequencing was performed on cultured PBMCs, taken from culture after CMV antigen stimulation. These receptors came from a human donor in good health (CMV status not recorded). Some clones in this sample may be carry-over from other donors' samples.

This clonotype was seen only once. J is TRBJ1-6 and V is TRBV20-1, with D unresolved. Trimming left V 0 bases short and J 8 bases short, with 5 bases between. The CDR3 extends over 12 amino acids. CDR1 DFQATT and CDR2 SNEGSKA come from the germline V gene (reference sequence). The chain's CDR3 is CSARDRYSPLHF. The DNA for the CDR3 is TGCAGTGCTAGAGATCGGTATTCACCCCTCCACTTT.

A few counts support this clonotype. The chain joins TRBV7-6 to TRBJ2-1, with 12 bases identical to TRBD1. After removal of 1 base from V and 6 bases from J, the junction contained 10 bases not matched to a gene. The CDR3 totals 18 residues. CDR1 and CDR2 from the germline V gene are SGHVS and FNYEAQ. The CDR3 is CASSLGGPRDRGRNEQFF. For the CDR3, the DNA is TGTGCCAGCAGCTTAGGGGGGCCCCGGGACAGGGGGCGCAATGAGCAGTTCTTC.

The genes are TRBV2 and TRBJ2-2; a weak D match, TRBD1 (6 bases). The CDR3 loop spans 14 amino acids. Germline V gene data show CDR1 as SNHLY and CDR2 as FYNNEI. V was pared by 2 bases and J by 5 bases, with 9 bases between. The CDR3 loop is CASSELRGTGELFF. As DNA, the CDR3 is TGTGCCAGCAGTGAACTCAGGGGAACCGGGGAGCTGTTTTTT. The full variable domain, rest sourced from reference TRBV2 and TRBJ2-2, is EPEVTQTPSHQVTQMGQEVILRCVPISNHLYFYWYRQILGQKVEFLVSFYNNEISEKSEIFDDQFSVERPDGSNFTLKIRSTKLEDSAMYFCASSELRGTGELFFGEGSRLTVL.

This sequence joins TRBV7-8 and TRBJ1-1; no clear D gene. CDR3 length: 14 residues. V lost 1 base and J 6 bases, leaving 12 bases between the germline ends. Looked up from germline, CDR1 is SGHVS and CDR2 is FQNEAQ. The CDR3 DNA reads TGTGCCAGCAGCTTAGACTTGCACATCGCTGAAGCTTTCTTT. It yields the protein CASSLDLHIAEAFF.

This chain uses TRBV29-1 with TRBJ2-5; tentatively, D is TRBD1 (5 bases). This CDR3 comprises 15 residues. V was trimmed by 8 bases and J by 4 bases, leaving 23 bases between them. The germline gives CDR1 SQVTM, CDR2 ANQGSEA. CDR3 nucleotide sequence: TGCAGCACTCCGGCGCTAGGGGTTAAGGGAGAGACCCAGTACTTC. Residues: CSTPALGVKGETQYF.

The chain links TRBV20-1 to TRBJ2-3; D remains ambiguous. Per the germline V gene, CDR1 is DFQATT and CDR2 is SNEGSKA (reference sequence). The V gene lost 3 bases and the J gene lost 2 bases, with 9 bases spanning the gap. The CDR3 covers 13 residues. The CDR3 spells CSARGPSTDTQYF. In DNA form, the CDR3 reads TGCAGTGCTAGGGGTCCGTCCACAGATACGCAGTATTTT.

This clonotype was counted a few times. The rearrangement uses TRBV7-8 and TRBJ2-2; 8 nucleotides agree with TRBD2. The trim removed 5 bases at V and 6 bases at J, leaving 5 bases unmatched. Per the germline V gene, CDR1 is SGHVS and CDR2 is FQNEAQ. The CDR3 runs 14 residues. The CDR3 reads CASSPAGGAGELFF. The CDR3 nucleotides read TGTGCCAGCAGCCCCGCGGGGGGCGCCGGGGAGCTGTTTTTT.

The chain combines TRBV5-8 with TRBJ2-1; the D is unclear. The ends were cut back, 5 bases at V and 6 bases at J, with 9 bases in the middle. This CDR3 contains 12 residues. Germline CDR1 is SGHTS and CDR2 is YDEGEE. The CDR3 nucleotides read TGTGCCAGCAGTCAGGACGGCAATGAGCAGTTCTTC. Its protein is CASSQDGNEQFF.

This clonotype was observed a handful of times. V is TRBV7-6 and J is TRBJ2-1, with D maybe TRBD1 (7 bases). Germline CDR1 reads SGHVS; CDR2 reads FNYEAQ. V was clipped by 7 bases and J by 10 bases, with 20 bases between them. This CDR3 has 14 amino acids. Written as DNA, the CDR3 is TGTGCCAGCACCCCGACAGGGCGGGGCACGGAGCAGTTCTTC. Translation gives CASTPTGRGTEQFF. The complete variable domain, with remaining parts taken from reference TRBV7-6 and TRBJ2-1, reads GAGVSQSPRYKVTKRGQDVALRCDPISGHVSLYWYRQALGQGPEFLTYFNYEAQQDKSGLPNDRFSAERPEGSISTLTIQRTEQRDSAMYRCASTPTGRGTEQFFGPGTRLTVL.

This clonotype was found a few times. The V call is TRBV19, the J call TRBJ2-5; possibly TRBD1 for D (5 bases). CDR3 length: 13 amino acids. V shed 3 bases and J shed 4 bases, with 9 bases lying between them. Germline CDR1 is LNHDA and CDR2 is SQIVND (reference sequence). CDR3 coding DNA: TGTGCCAGTAGTATTAGTAGGGGAGAGACCCAGTACTTC. Amino acids: CASSISRGETQYF.